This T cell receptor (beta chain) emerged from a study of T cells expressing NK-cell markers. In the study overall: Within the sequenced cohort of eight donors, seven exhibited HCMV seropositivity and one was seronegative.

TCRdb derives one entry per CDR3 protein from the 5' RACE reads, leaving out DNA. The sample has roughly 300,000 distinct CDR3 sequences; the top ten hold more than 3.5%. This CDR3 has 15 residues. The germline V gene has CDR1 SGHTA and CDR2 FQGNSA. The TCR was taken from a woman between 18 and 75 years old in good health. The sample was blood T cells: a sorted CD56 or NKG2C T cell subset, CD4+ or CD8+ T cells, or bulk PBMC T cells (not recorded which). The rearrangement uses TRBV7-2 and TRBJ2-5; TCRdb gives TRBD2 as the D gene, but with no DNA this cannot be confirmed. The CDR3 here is CASSFLAGSQETQYF.